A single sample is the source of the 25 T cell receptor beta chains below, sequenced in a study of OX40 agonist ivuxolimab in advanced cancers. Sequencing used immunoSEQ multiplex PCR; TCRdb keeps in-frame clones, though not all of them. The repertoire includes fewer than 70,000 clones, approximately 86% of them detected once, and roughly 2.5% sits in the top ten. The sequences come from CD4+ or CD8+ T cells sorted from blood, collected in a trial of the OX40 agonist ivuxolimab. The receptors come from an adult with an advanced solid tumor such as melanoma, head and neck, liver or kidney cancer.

The CDR3 sequence is CASSSGTSGREQFF. CDR3 nucleotide sequence: TGTGCCAGCAGCTCCGGGACTAGCGGGAGGGAGCAGTTCTTC. This chain joins TRBV7-2 and TRBJ2-1, with 15 nucleotides matching TRBD2. Germline loops: CDR1 SGHTA, CDR2 FQGNSA. The CDR3 is made up of 14 amino acids. The ends lost 4 bases at V and 10 bases at J; junction bases unmatched: 2.

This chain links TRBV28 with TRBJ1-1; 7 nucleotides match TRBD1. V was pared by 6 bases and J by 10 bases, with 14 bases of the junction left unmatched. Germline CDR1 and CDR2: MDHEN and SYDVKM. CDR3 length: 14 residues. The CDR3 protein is CASRRRTGPGRAFF. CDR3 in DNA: TGTGCCAGCAGACGTAGGACAGGCCCAGGTAGAGCTTTCTTT.

The CDR3 nucleotides read TGTGCCAGCAGTGAAAGAGGGGACACAGATACGCAGTATTTT. Translated, it gives CASSERGDTDTQYF. The gene calls are TRBV6-1 and TRBJ2-3; D tentatively reads TRBD1 or TRBD2 (5 bases each). The CDR3 runs to 14 residues. The germline CDR1 and CDR2 sequences are MNHNS and SASEGT. V lost 2 bases and J 2 bases, leaving 8 bases between the germline ends.

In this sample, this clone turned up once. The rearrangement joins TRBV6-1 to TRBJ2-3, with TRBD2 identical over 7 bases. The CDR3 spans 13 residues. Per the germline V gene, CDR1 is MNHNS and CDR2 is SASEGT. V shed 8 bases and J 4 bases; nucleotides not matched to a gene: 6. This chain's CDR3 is CASDLAAADTQYF. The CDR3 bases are TGTGCCAGCGATCTAGCGGCGGCAGATACGCAGTATTTT.

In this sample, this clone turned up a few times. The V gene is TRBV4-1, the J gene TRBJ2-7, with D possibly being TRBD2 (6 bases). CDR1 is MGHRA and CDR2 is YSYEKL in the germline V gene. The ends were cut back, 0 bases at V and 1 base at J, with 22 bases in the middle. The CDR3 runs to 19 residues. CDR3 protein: CASSQDRRGYSTLSYEQYF. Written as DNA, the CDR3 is TGCGCCAGCAGCCAAGATAGGCGGGGATACTCCACCCTTTCCTACGAGCAGTACTTC.

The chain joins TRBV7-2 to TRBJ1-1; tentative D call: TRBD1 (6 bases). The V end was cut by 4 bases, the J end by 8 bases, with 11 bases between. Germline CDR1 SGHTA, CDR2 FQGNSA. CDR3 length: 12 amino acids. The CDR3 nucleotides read TGTGCCAGCAGCTCCCAACAGGGAGAAGCTTTCTTT. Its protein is CASSSQQGEAFF.

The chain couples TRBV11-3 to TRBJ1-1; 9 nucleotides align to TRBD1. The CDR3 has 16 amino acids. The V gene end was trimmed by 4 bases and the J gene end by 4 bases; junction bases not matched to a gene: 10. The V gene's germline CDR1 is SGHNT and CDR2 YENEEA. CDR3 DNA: TGTGCCAGCAGCTCGCTAGGGACAGGGAACTCCACTGAAGCTTTCTTT. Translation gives CASSSLGTGNSTEAFF.

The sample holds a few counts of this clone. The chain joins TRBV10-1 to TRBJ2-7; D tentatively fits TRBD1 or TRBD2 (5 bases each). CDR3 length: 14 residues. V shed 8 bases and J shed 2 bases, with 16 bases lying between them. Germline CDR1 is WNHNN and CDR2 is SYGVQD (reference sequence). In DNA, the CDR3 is TGCGCCAGCGCCCCCGGGGCCGATCCCTACGAGCAGTACTTC. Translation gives CASAPGADPYEQYF.

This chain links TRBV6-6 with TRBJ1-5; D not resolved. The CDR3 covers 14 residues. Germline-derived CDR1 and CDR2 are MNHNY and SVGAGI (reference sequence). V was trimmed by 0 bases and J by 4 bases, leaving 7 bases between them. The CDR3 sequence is CASSYSRSNQPQHF. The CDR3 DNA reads TGTGCCAGCAGTTACTCCCGTTCTAATCAGCCCCAGCATTTT.

CDR3 in DNA: TGTGCCAGCAGTGACACGAACACTGAAGCTTTCTTT. Translating it yields CASSDTNTEAFF. J is TRBJ1-1 and V is TRBV2, with D unclear. CDR3 size: 12 residues. Germline assignment: CDR1 SNHLY and CDR2 FYNNEI. V lost 3 bases to trimming and J lost 1 base, with 3 bases between them.

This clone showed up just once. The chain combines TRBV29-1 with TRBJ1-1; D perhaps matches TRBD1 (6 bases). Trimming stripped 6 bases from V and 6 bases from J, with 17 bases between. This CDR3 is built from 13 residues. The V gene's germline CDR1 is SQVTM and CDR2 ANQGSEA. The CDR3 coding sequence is TGCAGCGTCGGGGGTACAGGGCTTCCTGAAGCTTTCTTT. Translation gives CSVGGTGLPEAFF.

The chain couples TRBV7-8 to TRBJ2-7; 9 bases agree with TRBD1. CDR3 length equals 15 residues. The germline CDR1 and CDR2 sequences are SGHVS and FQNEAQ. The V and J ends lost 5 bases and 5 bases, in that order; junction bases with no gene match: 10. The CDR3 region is CASSGGTGTRNEQYF. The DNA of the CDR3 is TGTGCCAGCAGCGGCGGGACAGGGACACGGAACGAGCAGTACTTC. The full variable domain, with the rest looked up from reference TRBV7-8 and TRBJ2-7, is GAGVSQSPRYKVAKRGQDVALRCDPISGHVSLFWYQQALGQGPEFLTYFQNEAQLDKSGLPSDRFFAERPEGSVSTLKIQRTQQEDSAVYLCASSGGTGTRNEQYFGPGTRLTVT.

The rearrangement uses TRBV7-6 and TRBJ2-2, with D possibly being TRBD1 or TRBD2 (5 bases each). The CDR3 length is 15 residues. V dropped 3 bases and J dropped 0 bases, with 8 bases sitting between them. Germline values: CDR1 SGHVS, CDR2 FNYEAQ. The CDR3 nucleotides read TGTGCCAGCAGCTTTGTGGGGGCGAACACCGGGGAGCTGTTTTTT. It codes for CASSFVGANTGELFF. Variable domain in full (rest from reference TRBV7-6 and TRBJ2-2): GAGVSQSPRYKVTKRGQDVALRCDPISGHVSLYWYRQALGQGPEFLTYFNYEAQQDKSGLPNDRFSAERPEGSISTLTIQRTEQRDSAMYRCASSFVGANTGELFFGEGSRLTVL.

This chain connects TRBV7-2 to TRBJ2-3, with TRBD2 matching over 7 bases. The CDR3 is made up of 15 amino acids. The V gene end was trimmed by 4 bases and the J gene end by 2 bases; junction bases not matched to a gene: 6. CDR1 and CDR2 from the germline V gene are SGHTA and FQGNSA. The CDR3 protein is CASSSSGTTTDTQYF. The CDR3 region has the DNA TGTGCCAGCAGCTCCAGCGGGACCACCACAGATACGCAGTATTTT.

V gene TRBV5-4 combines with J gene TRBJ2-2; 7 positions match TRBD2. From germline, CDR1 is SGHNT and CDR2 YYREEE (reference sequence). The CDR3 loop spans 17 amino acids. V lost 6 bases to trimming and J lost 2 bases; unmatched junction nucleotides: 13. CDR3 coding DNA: TGTGCCAGCAACCGTGGTAACGGGAGGACAAACACCGGGGAGCTGTTTTTT. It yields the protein CASNRGNGRTNTGELFF. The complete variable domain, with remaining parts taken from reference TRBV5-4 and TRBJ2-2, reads ETGVTQSPTHLIKTRGQQVTLRCSSQSGHNTVSWYQQALGQGPQFIFQYYREEENGRGNFPPRFSGLQFPNYSSELNVNALELDDSALYLCASNRGNGRTNTGELFFGEGSRLTVL.

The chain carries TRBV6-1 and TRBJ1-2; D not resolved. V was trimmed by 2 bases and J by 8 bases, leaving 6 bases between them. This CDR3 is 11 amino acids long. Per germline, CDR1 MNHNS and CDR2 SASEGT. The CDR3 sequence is CASSELWGYTF. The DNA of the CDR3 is TGTGCCAGCAGTGAACTCTGGGGCTACACCTTC.

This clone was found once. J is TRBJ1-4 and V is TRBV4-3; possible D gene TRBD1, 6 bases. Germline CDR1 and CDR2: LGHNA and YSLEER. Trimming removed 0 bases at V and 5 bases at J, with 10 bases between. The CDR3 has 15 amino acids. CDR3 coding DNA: TGCGCCAGCAGCCAAGATTATCAGGGGAATGAAAAACTGTTTTTT. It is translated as CASSQDYQGNEKLFF.

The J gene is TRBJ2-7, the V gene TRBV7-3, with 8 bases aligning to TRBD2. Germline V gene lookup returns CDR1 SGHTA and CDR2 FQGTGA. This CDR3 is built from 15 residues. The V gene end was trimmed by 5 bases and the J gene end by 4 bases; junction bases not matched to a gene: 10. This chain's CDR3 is CASSPQSTSGYEQYF. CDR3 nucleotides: TGTGCCAGCAGCCCACAAAGCACTAGCGGATACGAGCAGTACTTC.

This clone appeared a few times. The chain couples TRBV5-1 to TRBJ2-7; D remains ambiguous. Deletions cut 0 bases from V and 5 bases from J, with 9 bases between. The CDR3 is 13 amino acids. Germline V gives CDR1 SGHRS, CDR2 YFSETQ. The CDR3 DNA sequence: TGCGCCAGCAGCTTGGGCCTAGTCGACGAGCAGTACTTC. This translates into CASSLGLVDEQYF.

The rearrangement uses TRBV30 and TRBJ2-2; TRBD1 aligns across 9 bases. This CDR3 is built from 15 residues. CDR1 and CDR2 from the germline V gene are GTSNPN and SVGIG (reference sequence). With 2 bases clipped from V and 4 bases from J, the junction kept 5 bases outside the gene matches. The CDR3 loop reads CAWSPGQGPTGELFF. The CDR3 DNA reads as TGTGCCTGGAGTCCGGGACAGGGCCCCACCGGGGAGCTGTTTTTT.

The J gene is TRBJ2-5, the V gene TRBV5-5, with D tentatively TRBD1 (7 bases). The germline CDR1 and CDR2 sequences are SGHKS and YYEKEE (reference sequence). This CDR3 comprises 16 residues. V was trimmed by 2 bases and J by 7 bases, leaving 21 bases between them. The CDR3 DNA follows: TGTGCCAGCAGCTTTGATATTGGACAGGCCGGGGGGACCCAGTACTTC. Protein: CASSFDIGQAGGTQYF.

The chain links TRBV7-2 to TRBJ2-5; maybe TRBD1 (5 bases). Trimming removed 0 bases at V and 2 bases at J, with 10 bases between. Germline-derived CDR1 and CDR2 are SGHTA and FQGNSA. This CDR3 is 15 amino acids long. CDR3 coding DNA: TGTGCCAGCAGCTTAGCGCAAGGGGATCAAGAGACCCAGTACTTC. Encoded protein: CASSLAQGDQETQYF.

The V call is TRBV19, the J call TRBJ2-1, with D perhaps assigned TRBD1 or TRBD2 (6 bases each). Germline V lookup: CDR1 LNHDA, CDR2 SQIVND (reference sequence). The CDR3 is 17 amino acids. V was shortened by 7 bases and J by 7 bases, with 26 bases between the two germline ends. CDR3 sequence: CASTQGGRTGYWNEQFF. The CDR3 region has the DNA TGTGCCAGTACCCAAGGGGGGCGCACGGGATATTGGAATGAGCAGTTCTTC. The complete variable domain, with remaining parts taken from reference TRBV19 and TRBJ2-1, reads DGGITQSPKYLFRKEGQNVTLSCEQNLNHDAMYWYRQDPGQGLRLIYYSQIVNDFQKGDIAEGYSVSREKKESFPLTVTSAQKNPTAFYLCASTQGGRTGYWNEQFFGPGTRLTVL.

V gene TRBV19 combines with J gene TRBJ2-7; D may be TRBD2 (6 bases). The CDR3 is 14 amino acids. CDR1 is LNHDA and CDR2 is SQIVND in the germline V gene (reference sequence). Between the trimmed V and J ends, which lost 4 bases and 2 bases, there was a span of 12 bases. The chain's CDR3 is CASSNTGTAYEQYF. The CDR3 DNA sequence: TGTGCCAGTAGTAACACCGGGACTGCCTACGAGCAGTACTTC.

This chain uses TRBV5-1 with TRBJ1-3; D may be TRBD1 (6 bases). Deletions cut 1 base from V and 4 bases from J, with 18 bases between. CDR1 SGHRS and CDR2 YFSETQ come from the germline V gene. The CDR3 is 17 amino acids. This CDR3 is CASSLTMMGAKGNTIYF. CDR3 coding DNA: TGCGCCAGCAGCTTGACGATGATGGGGGCGAAAGGAAACACCATATATTTT.